The 5 T cell receptor beta chains below all came from one sample that was sequenced in a study of spatial heterogeneity in lung cancer. As for time point: sample taken at primary tumor resection. Their antigens are not known. Findings and limits, study-wide: Expanded alpha and beta TCR counts within tumors tracked tumor mutation counts.

TCRdb recomputed calls from the 5' RACE reads with MiXCR, one row per CDR3 protein. The sample shows over a thousand distinct CDR3 sequences, around 9.8% of them seen only once. Here the sequenced sample was lung tumor tissue, taken at surgery. These receptor sequences come from a female donor with early-stage non-small cell lung cancer.

By proportion, this clonotype is medium-sized. This beta chain represents an off-target read in a library built for alpha chains; its size is of limited meaning. The chain has TRBV9 and TRBJ2-2; D is unresolved. CDR3 size: 15 residues. The germline V gene has CDR1 SGDLS and CDR2 YYNGEE. V shed 0 bases and J shed 4 bases, with 10 bases lying between them. CDR3 DNA: TGTGCCAGCAGCGTAGGGGGTAGCAGCACCGGGGAGCTGTTTTTT. Its protein is CASSVGGSSTGELFF. The variable domain in full, with the rest retrieved from reference TRBV9 and TRBJ2-2, is DSGVTQTPKHLITATGQRVTLRCSPRSGDLSVYWYQQSLDQGLQFLIQYYNGEERAKGNILERFSAQQFPDLHSELNLSSLELGDSALYFCASSVGGSSTGELFFGEGSRLTVL.

This clonotype is medium-sized in the sample. Since it is a stray read in a library aimed at alpha chains, this beta chain has a size that is not meaningful. The V gene is TRBV2, the J gene TRBJ1-2, with D tentatively TRBD1 (6 bases). This CDR3 spans 13 amino acids. V gave up 10 bases and J gave up 0 bases, with 12 bases separating them. Germline V gene data show CDR1 as SNHLY and CDR2 as FYNNEI. This CDR3 reads CATEGGSNYGYTF. As DNA, the CDR3 is TGTGCCACCGAGGGGGGATCTAACTATGGCTACACCTTC.

This clonotype rates as medium-sized. This beta chain slipped into a library made for alpha chains as a stray read, so its size is not meaningful. V is TRBV12-3 or TRBV12-4 and J is TRBJ1-2; 9 bases map to TRBD1. This CDR3 comprises 14 residues. V was clipped by 5 bases and J by 4 bases; unmatched bases: 5. The CDR3 protein is CASSTGTGIYGYTF. In DNA form, the CDR3 reads TGTGCCAGCAGTACCGGGACAGGGATCTATGGCTACACCTTC.

By its share, this clonotype is medium-sized (0.01 to 0.1%). This beta chain lies outside the target of a library built for alpha chains; its clone size means little. The CDR3 bases are TGCAGCGTTGAATGGCAGGGGGGGACTGAAGCTTTCTTT. It yields the protein CSVEWQGGTEAFF. The chain joins TRBV29-1 to TRBJ1-1; 7 bases line up with TRBD1. V was pared by 2 bases and J by 5 bases, with 5 bases of the junction left unmatched. The CDR3 has 13 amino acids. In germline, CDR1 is SQVTM, CDR2 ANQGSEA.

By sample fraction, this clonotype is medium-sized. This beta chain is an unintended read in a library built for alpha chains; its size means little. This chain connects TRBV19 to TRBJ2-1; 9 bases fit TRBD2. J was trimmed by 1 base and V by 4 bases; bases with no gene match: 5. CDR1 LNHDA and CDR2 SQIVND come from the germline V gene (reference sequence). The CDR3 extends over 16 amino acids. The DNA for the CDR3 is TGTGCCAGTAGTAGTAGCGGGAGACTTTCCTACAATGAGCAGTTCTTC. Translating gives CASSSSGRLSYNEQFF.